Below, 15 T cell receptor beta chains from the same sample are listed, as sequenced in a study of T cells in Graves' hyperthyroidism and ophthalmopathy. What was amplified from RNA transcripts were TCR beta CDR3 regions. TCR CDR3 regions were first amplified by RT-PCR with HTBI primers. TCRdb re-called the multiplex PCR reads through MiXCR, storing one row per CDR3 protein. This repertoire shows 280,000 or so distinct CDR3 sequences, approximately 26% found once; its top ten account for roughly a quarter. Sequenced: blood. Source of these receptors: a man in his forties with Graves' hyperthyroidism that later progressed to Graves' ophthalmopathy.

This rearrangement joins TRBV28 to TRBJ2-7; D may be TRBD1 (6 bases). CDR3 size: 14 residues. Germline CDR1 reads MDHEN; CDR2 reads SYDVKM. Trimming shortened V by 3 bases and J by 2 bases, and 11 bases separated the two germline ends. The CDR3 sequence: CASSFPYRAYEQYF. The DNA of the CDR3 is TGTGCCAGCAGTTTTCCCTACAGGGCCTACGAGCAGTACTTC.

This clonotype was detected many times. The CDR3 region is CSARRRGNTEAFF. CDR3 in DNA: TGCAGTGCTAGAAGGAGGGGTAACACTGAAGCTTTCTTT. The chain has TRBV20-1 and TRBJ1-1; perhaps TRBD1 as D (5 bases). Trimming cost V 2 bases and J 2 bases, with 9 bases left between them. Germline V gives CDR1 DFQATT, CDR2 SNEGSKA (reference sequence). The CDR3 runs to 13 residues.

This clonotype was found many times. The rearrangement uses TRBV9 and TRBJ2-5, with 10 bases that match TRBD1. CDR1 is SGDLS and CDR2 is YYNGEE in the germline V gene. Trimming took 1 base from V and 5 from J; bases not matched to a gene: 5. The length of the CDR3 is 15 residues. The CDR3: CASSVKTGGIETQYF. CDR3 nucleotides: TGTGCCAGCAGCGTAAAGACAGGGGGCATTGAGACCCAGTACTTC.

This clonotype was counted ten times or more. This chain links TRBV7-2 with TRBJ2-1; D not resolved. Germline loops: CDR1 SGHTA, CDR2 FQGNSA. The CDR3 extends over 13 amino acids. V gave up 5 bases and J gave up 9 bases, with 14 bases separating them. The CDR3 DNA reads TGTGCCAGCAGCCCCCGACCGAGGTCTGAGCAGTTCTTC. This codes for CASSPRPRSEQFF.

This clonotype was recorded a few times. The CDR3 coding sequence is TGCAGTGCTAGAGATTTTGGAGTCCCGGCTAGAGTAATAAGTAGACCCTACGAGCAGTACTTC. Its protein is CSARDFGVPARVISRPYEQYF. The chain employs TRBV20-1 and TRBJ2-7; D not certain. Trimming took off 0 bases at V and 2 bases at J, with 32 bases between the two ends. The CDR3 contains 21 residues. Germline values: CDR1 DFQATT, CDR2 SNEGSKA (reference sequence).

This clonotype came up many times. The genes are TRBV19 and TRBJ1-2, with D tentatively TRBD1 (6 bases). V gave up 4 bases and J gave up 4 bases, with 10 bases separating them. The length of the CDR3 is 13 residues. Germline lookup yields CDR1 LNHDA and CDR2 SQIVND (reference sequence). The CDR3 sequence is CASSTQGSYGYTF. CDR3 nucleotides: TGTGCCAGTAGTACGCAGGGGTCCTATGGCTACACCTTC.

This clonotype was seen many times. This chain uses TRBV19 with TRBJ1-1; a possible D gene is TRBD1 (6 bases). Germline V gene sequence: CDR1 LNHDA, CDR2 SQIVND (reference sequence). V dropped 2 bases and J dropped 4 bases, with 23 bases sitting between them. The CDR3 covers 18 residues. The CDR3 region is CASSIMEGGGFRGTEAFF. CDR3 DNA sequence: TGTGCCAGTAGTATAATGGAGGGCGGGGGCTTTAGGGGCACTGAAGCTTTCTTT.

The DNA of the CDR3 is TGTGCCAGCAGGGAACAGGGGATTGGCACCGGGGAGCTGTTTTTT. Translating it yields CASREQGIGTGELFF. This rearrangement joins TRBV6-1 to TRBJ2-2, with 7 bases aligning to TRBD1. The germline CDR1 and CDR2 sequences are MNHNS and SASEGT. The length of the CDR3 is 15 residues. Unmatched junction bases numbered 8, after V lost 6 bases and J lost 4 bases.

This clonotype was recorded many times. CDR3 region: CASSLGVSTGELFF. In nucleotides, the CDR3 is TGTGCCAGCAGCTTAGGGGTCAGCACCGGGGAGCTGTTTTTT. The rearrangement uses TRBV7-8 and TRBJ2-2; D is uncertain. CDR3 length equals 14 residues. Germline CDR1 reads SGHVS; CDR2 reads FQNEAQ. V was cut by 1 base and J by 4 bases, with 7 bases left in between.

Many counts were recorded for this clonotype. This chain links TRBV7-6 with TRBJ2-7; 11 nucleotides agree with TRBD1. This CDR3 spans 15 amino acids. After removal of 3 bases from V and 0 bases from J, the junction contained 1 base not matched to a gene. Germline loops: CDR1 SGHVS, CDR2 FNYEAQ. CDR3 sequence reads: CASSLGQGDSYEQYF. For the CDR3, the DNA is TGTGCCAGCAGCTTGGGACAGGGGGACTCCTACGAGCAGTACTTC.

This clonotype was seen at least ten times. The chain recombines TRBV12-3 or TRBV12-4 with TRBJ2-7; D is possibly TRBD2 (6 bases). The CDR3 loop spans 14 amino acids. V lost 6 bases, J lost 1 base, and 13 bases lay in between. This CDR3 reads CASRAGPGSYEQYF. The CDR3 region has the DNA TGTGCCAGCAGGGCGGGACCCGGGTCCTACGAGCAGTACTTC.

V usage is TRBV6-5 and J usage is TRBJ2-5; D is ambiguous. The CDR3 is 16 amino acids. The germline V and J ends were trimmed by 2 bases and 1 base, with 14 bases remaining between them. Germline V CDR1 and CDR2: MNHEY, SVGAGI. The CDR3 loop reads CASSYGWVRAQETQYF. The DNA of the CDR3 is TGTGCCAGCAGTTACGGCTGGGTACGTGCCCAAGAGACCCAGTACTTC.

The table lists this clonotype with many counts. The gene calls are TRBV20-1 and TRBJ2-5; 9 nucleotides agree with TRBD1. The V segment lost 8 bases and the J segment 5 bases; nucleotides outside the gene matches: 18. Looked up from germline, CDR1 is DFQATT and CDR2 is SNEGSKA (reference sequence). The CDR3 is 16 residues long. The CDR3 DNA sequence: TGCAGTTCAGGGGGAGAGTCTGGACAGGGGATGGAGACCCAGTACTTC. Translation: CSSGGESGQGMETQYF.

This clonotype was seen at least ten times. The chain combines TRBV6-5 with TRBJ1-2, with a weak D call TRBD1 (5 bases). The CDR3 is made up of 13 amino acids. CDR1 and CDR2 from the germline V gene are MNHEY and SVGAGI. The CDR3 nucleotides are TGTGCAACCGGGGACCGCTCTAACTATGGCTACACCTTC. This translates into CATGDRSNYGYTF.

This clonotype was picked up a small number of times. This chain uses TRBV6-2 or TRBV6-3 with TRBJ1-5; TRBD1 matches at 7 bases. Germline V gives CDR1 MNHEY, CDR2 SVGEGT. CDR3 size: 15 residues. V lost 0 bases and J lost 5; bases outside the gene matches: 4. CDR3 in amino acids: CASSYSRGGYQPQHF. The DNA of the CDR3 is TGTGCCAGCAGTTACTCCAGAGGGGGCTATCAGCCCCAGCATTTT.